This TCR beta chain was documented in a study of T cells after yellow fever vaccination (dated by TCRdb to between 2018 and 2020). Regarding the complete study: The SMART-Seq v4 Ultra Low Input RNA kit was used to prepare libraries from fractions with low cell numbers. To track T-cell clones before and after primary and booster YFV17D yellow fever vaccination, bulk TCR alpha and beta repertoires were sequenced longitudinally. Two healthy male donors, one aged 18 to 30 and one aged 30 to 40 years, made up the cohort. Blood was drawn at multiple timepoints before and after primary and secondary immunization, with bulk PBMC replicates and cell subsets isolated. Findings and caveats that apply to the study as a whole: A small fraction of clonotypes appeared in both the CD4 and CD8 compartments, likely as a result of convergent recombination. FACS-sorted repertoires could contain abundant contaminating clonotypes from the bulk population, so computational filtering was required. Only two donors were included in the study, so the extent to which the findings can be generalized is limited. After the booster, most of the clones that had expanded following primary vaccination were detected again (roughly 97% of CD4 and roughly 88% of CD8), which suggests that memory was broadly maintained. The secondary T-cell response was found to be weaker but faster than the primary response, with a peak reached on day 5 rather than on day 15.

The CDR3 holds 15 amino acids from the cysteine to the phenylalanine. This entry keeps only the CDR3 DNA: 45 bases, framed from base 1. Trimming leaves V shorter by 2 bases and J shorter by 3 bases, with the junction holding 5 bases beyond the gene matches. CDR1 is given as MNHEY and CDR2 as SVGAGI, both from the germline V gene. This clonotype occurred a few times. Its antigen has not been determined. No base-level quality is on record; no much larger clone is a single base apart. This sample's treatment or condition label indicates: live attenuated yellow fever vaccine strain. PBMCs were isolated from peripheral blood using a standard Ficoll-Paque protocol. Dynabeads CD4 and CD8 positive selection kits were used to isolate CD4 and CD8 T-cell fractions. RNA was extracted with TriZol from bulk PBMCs, CD4 and CD8 fractions, and dextramer-positive and dextramer-negative fractions. For sequencing, an Illumina NovaSeq 6000 was employed. TCR cDNA was synthesized by 5'RACE template switching, through which a universal primer site and unique molecular identifiers were introduced. Priming of cDNA synthesis was performed from both the TCR alpha and TCR beta constant segments. Library amplification involved two PCR steps, and the second step added sample barcodes and sequencing adapters. Sequencing of libraries was done on Illumina HiSeq 2500 (2x100 bp) or NovaSeq (2x150 bp). Per the authors' processing: Demultiplexing of reads and collapsing into UMI consensus sequences were performed with MIGEC, and V(D)J alignment was carried out with MiXCR. Vaccine-responding clonotypes were defined with edgeR using replicate PBMC samples, requiring FDR below 0.01 and a log2 fold change above 5 up to day 15. Bulk clonotypes were assigned CD4 or CD8 identity according to which sequenced CD4 or CD8 repertoire held them at higher abundance. TCRdb's own reprocessing of the public reads used fastp at Q25 and MiXCR and kept productive beta chains. Merged by CDR3 protein, the rows form single entries marked with the most common genes and DNA. The V and J calls, along with clone size, are taken from TCRdb and not from the paper's own processing. Counted in this sample were some 300,000 distinct CDR3 sequences; approximately 10% of them appeared once. The ten top clones hold around 3.1% of the sample.

This TCR was sampled from a man aged 18 to 30 who received the YFV17D yellow fever vaccine. The sequence links TRBV6-5 to TRBJ2-3; 7 central nucleotides agree with TRBD2. The sample here was CD4+ T cells sorted from PBMCs, taken 5 days after the yellow fever booster vaccination. The DNA is TGTGCCAGCAGTTACGGTAGCGGGTTAACAGATACGCAGTATTTT. Its coded protein is CASSYGSGLTDTQYF.